This is a list of T cell receptor beta chains from one sample in a study of technical replicates of blood from a handful of donors. The table came from immunoSEQ multiplex PCR; TCRdb's copy has only in-frame clones and leaves some out. Of nearly 80,000 clones listed, around 90% are singletons. The sample comprised T cells isolated from PBMCs. These receptors were collected from a human donor in good health. Each CDR3 is given with its conserved first and last residue. The D gene is left open where the match is weak. Part of the rows lack a size; the others show once, few, many or a class for expanded clones.

V	size	D	J	CDR3	DNA
TRBV27	.	TRBD2	TRBJ2-5	CASSIGLGWGGFAETQYF	TGTGCCAGCAGTATTGGACTGGGCTGGGGGGGGTTCGCAGAGACCCAGTACTTC
TRBV6-5	.	.	TRBJ1-2	CASSSGSGIYTF	TGTGCCAGCAGTTCCGGGAGTGGGATTTACACCTTC
TRBV15	.	.	TRBJ2-7	CATSRSSYEQYF	TGTGCCACCAGCCGTAGCTCCTACGAGCAGTACTTC
TRBV27	.	TRBD2	TRBJ2-1	CASSFSGTNEQFF	TGTGCCAGCAGTTTTAGCGGGACCAATGAGCAGTTCTTC
TRBV19	.	TRBD2	TRBJ2-7	CASSPGLGEQYF	TGTGCCAGTAGTCCGGGACTAGGCGAGCAGTACTTC
TRBV9	.	TRBD2	TRBJ2-5	CASSSQRERQTQYF	TGTGCCAGCAGCTCTCAGCGGGAGAGACAGACCCAGTACTTC
TRBV25-1	.	.	TRBJ1-1	CASTRGMNTEAFF	TGTGCCAGTACCAGGGGAATGAACACTGAAGCTTTCTTT
TRBV6-1	.	.	TRBJ1-2	CASNRDKYGYTF	TGTGCCAGCAACAGGGACAAGTATGGCTACACCTTC
TRBV19	.	TRBD2	TRBJ2-6	CASRTSGRSSGANVLTF	TGTGCCAGTCGGACTAGCGGGAGGAGCTCTGGGGCCAACGTCCTGACTTTC
TRBV5-1	.	.	TRBJ2-4	CASSGGPQAAKNIQYF	TGCGCCAGCAGCGGAGGACCGCAAGCAGCCAAAAACATTCAGTACTTC
TRBV5-4	.	.	TRBJ2-7	CASSLAPREQYF	TGTGCCAGCAGCTTGGCCCCTCGCGAGCAGTACTTC
TRBV10-3	.	TRBD2	TRBJ2-1	CAISESFESSGRSEQFF	TGTGCCATCAGTGAGTCGTTTGAGTCTAGCGGGAGAAGTGAGCAGTTCTTC
TRBV6-1	.	.	TRBJ1-5	CASTLVRDNQPQHF	TGTGCCAGCACACTCGTGAGGGACAATCAGCCCCAGCATTTT
TRBV10-3	.	.	TRBJ2-1	CAISGRSNEQFF	TGTGCCATCAGTGGGAGATCAAATGAGCAGTTCTTC
TRBV20-1	.	TRBD2	TRBJ2-7	CSARDYYEQYF	TGCAGTGCTCGGGACTACTACGAGCAGTACTTC
TRBV4-3	.	.	TRBJ1-5	CASSQGGNQPQHF	TGCGCCAGCAGCCAAGGAGGGAATCAGCCCCAGCATTTT
TRBV6-5	.	TRBD2	TRBJ2-1	CASSYYLAGPYNEQFF	TGTGCCAGCAGTTACTATCTAGCGGGCCCCTACAATGAGCAGTTCTTC
TRBV2	.	TRBD2	TRBJ2-3	CASSEVGTSGRKDTQYF	TGTGCCAGCAGTGAAGTAGGGACTAGCGGGAGAAAAGATACGCAGTATTTT
TRBV7-9	few	.	TRBJ1-1	CASSEHRENTEAFF	TGTGCCAGCAGCGAACACAGGGAGAACACTGAAGCTTTCTTT
TRBV28	once	TRBD1	TRBJ1-2	CASRTGGRNGYTF	TGTGCCAGCCGCACAGGGGGCCGGAATGGCTACACCTTC
TRBV2	.	.	TRBJ2-3	CASSEFGYIVYTDTQYF	TGTGCCAGCAGTGAATTCGGGTATATTGTGTACACAGATACGCAGTATTTT
TRBV19	.	.	TRBJ2-1	CASSLRGQSSYNEQFF	TGTGCCAGTAGTCTTCGAGGACAGAGCTCCTACAATGAGCAGTTCTTC
TRBV27	.	.	TRBJ2-5	CASSLAGRRETQYF	TGTGCCAGCAGTTTAGCGGGAAGGAGGGAGACCCAGTACTTC
TRBV7-8	.	TRBD2	TRBJ2-2	CASSAAGLALNTGELFF	TGTGCCAGCAGCGCGGCGGGACTAGCCCTCAACACCGGGGAGCTGTTTTTT
TRBV5-6	.	.	TRBJ2-7	CASSLGASYEQYF	TGTGCCAGCAGCTTGGGCGCATCCTACGAGCAGTACTTC
TRBV15	.	.	TRBJ1-4	CATSRTGTLDEKLFF	TGTGCCACCAGCAGAACTGGGACATTGGATGAAAAACTGTTTTTT
TRBV5-6	once	TRBD1	TRBJ1-3	CASSLDRGGNTIYF	TGTGCCAGCAGCTTGGACAGGGGTGGAAACACCATATATTTT
TRBV30	.	.	TRBJ2-7	CAWRGGIGTLGQYF	TGTGCCTGGAGAGGGGGTATAGGGACGCTGGGGCAGTACTTC
TRBV7-2	.	.	TRBJ2-5	CASSLGPGAETQYF	TGTGCCAGCAGCTTAGGACCGGGTGCAGAGACCCAGTACTTC
TRBV6-1	.	.	TRBJ2-7	CAGHGGGLHEQYF	TGTGCCGGTCATGGGGGGGGCTTGCACGAGCAGTACTTC
TRBV7-9	.	.	TRBJ2-7	CASSLYGSSYEQYF	TGTGCCAGCAGCTTATACGGGAGCTCCTACGAGCAGTACTTC
TRBV4-1	.	TRBD1	TRBJ1-4	CASSLPRLDRANEKLFF	TGCGCCAGCAGCCTCCCCAGGCTGGACAGGGCCAATGAAAAACTGTTTTTT
TRBV19	.	.	TRBJ2-1	CASSIFAGMGYEQFF	TGTGCCAGTAGTATTTTCGCGGGAATGGGCTATGAGCAGTTCTTC
TRBV7-9	.	.	TRBJ2-3	CASTSGQGTQYF	TGTGCCAGCACCTCCGGCCAGGGTACGCAGTATTTT
TRBV25-1	.	.	TRBJ2-5	CASSRGSGETQYF	TGTGCCAGCAGCAGGGGCTCGGGAGAGACCCAGTACTTC
TRBV14	.	.	TRBJ2-3	CASSQDPEGDTQYF	TGTGCCAGCAGCCAAGACCCCGAGGGAGATACGCAGTATTTT
TRBV6-5	.	TRBD1	TRBJ2-1	CASSPGQPAYNEQFF	TGTGCCAGCAGTCCGGGACAGCCTGCCTACAATGAGCAGTTCTTC
TRBV28	.	TRBD1	TRBJ2-4	CASSESSGWGQGARNIQYF	TGTGCCAGCAGTGAGTCCTCGGGGTGGGGACAGGGGGCTCGTAACATTCAGTACTTC
TRBV6-1	.	.	TRBJ1-2	CASSEGQNRRTNYGYTF	TGTGCCAGCAGTGAAGGGCAGAATAGGAGGACTAACTATGGCTACACCTTC
TRBV9	.	.	TRBJ2-7	CASSVGGHDEQYF	TGTGCCAGCAGCGTAGGAGGGCATGACGAGCAGTACTTC
TRBV11-2	.	TRBD2	TRBJ2-3	CASSFRKAGAVPDTQYF	TGTGCCAGCAGCTTCAGGAAAGCGGGAGCCGTCCCAGATACGCAGTATTTT
TRBV6-5	.	TRBD2	TRBJ2-5	CASSYRRGGQETQYF	TGTGCCAGCAGTTACCGGCGGGGGGGACAAGAGACCCAGTACTTC
TRBV7-8	.	.	TRBJ1-1	CASIGQFEAFF	TGTGCCAGCATCGGACAGTTTGAAGCTTTCTTT
TRBV2	.	TRBD1	TRBJ2-2	CASSYQGVDTGELFF	TGTGCCAGCAGTTACCAGGGGGTAGACACCGGGGAGCTGTTTTTT
TRBV27	.	TRBD1	TRBJ1-1	CASSLRGYVDEAFF	TGTGCCAGCAGCCTCAGGGGGTACGTAGATGAAGCTTTCTTT
TRBV7-2	once	TRBD2	TRBJ2-5	CASSSKVAAGEETQYF	TGTGCCAGCAGCTCCAAAGTCGCCGCGGGAGAAGAGACCCAGTACTTC